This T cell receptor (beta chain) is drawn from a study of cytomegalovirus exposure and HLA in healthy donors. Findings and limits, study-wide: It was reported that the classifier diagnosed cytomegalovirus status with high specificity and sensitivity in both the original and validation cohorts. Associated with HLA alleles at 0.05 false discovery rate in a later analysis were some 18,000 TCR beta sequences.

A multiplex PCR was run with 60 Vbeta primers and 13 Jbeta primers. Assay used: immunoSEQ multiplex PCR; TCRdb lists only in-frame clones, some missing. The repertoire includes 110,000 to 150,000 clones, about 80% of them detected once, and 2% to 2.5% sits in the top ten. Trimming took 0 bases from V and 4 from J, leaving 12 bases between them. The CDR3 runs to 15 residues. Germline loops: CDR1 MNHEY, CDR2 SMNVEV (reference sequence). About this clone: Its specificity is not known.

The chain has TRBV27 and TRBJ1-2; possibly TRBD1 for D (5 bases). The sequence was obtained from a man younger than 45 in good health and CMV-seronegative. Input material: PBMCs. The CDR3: CASSLSGTGGYGYTF. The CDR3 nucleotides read TGTGCCAGCAGTTTATCGGGGACGGGGGGCTATGGCTACACCTTC.